Each of the 22 T cell receptor beta chains below was sequenced from the same sample in a study of cytomegalovirus exposure and HLA in healthy donors. The study ran its PCR with 60 Vbeta and 13 Jbeta primers. Measured with immunoSEQ multiplex PCR; TCRdb has only the in-frame clones, and not every one. Of fewer than 250,000 clones detected, approximately 82% appear once; the ten largest clones hold 3.8%. The sample comprised PBMCs. These receptors originate from a male donor in good health and CMV-seronegative.

The DNA for the CDR3 is TGTGCCAGCAGTGCGGAAGGGAGAGGGGCCAACGTCCTGACTTTC. It yields the protein CASSAEGRGANVLTF. The chain carries TRBV6-1 and TRBJ2-6, with a weak D call TRBD2 (5 bases). CDR3 length equals 15 residues. Between the trimmed V and J ends, which lost 4 bases and 4 bases, there was a span of 11 bases. Germline assignment: CDR1 MNHNS and CDR2 SASEGT.

This clone has only a few counts. The V gene is TRBV5-1, the J gene TRBJ2-5; 7 bases map to TRBD1. Trimming removed 3 bases from V and 10 bases from J; junction bases left unmatched: 9. Germline V gives CDR1 SGHRS, CDR2 YFSETQ. The CDR3 is 13 amino acids. CDR3 sequence (DNA): TGCGCCAGCAGCTACTTTCTAGGGGGCGACCAGTACTTC. Translated: CASSYFLGGDQYF.

The chain couples TRBV7-8 to TRBJ1-1; a possible D gene is TRBD1 (6 bases). Trimming pared 5 bases from V and 1 base from J, leaving 14 bases between. This CDR3 contains 15 residues. Germline V lookup: CDR1 SGHVS, CDR2 FQNEAQ. The CDR3 region is CASSPLGHTNTEAFF. The CDR3 region has the DNA TGTGCCAGCAGCCCCTTGGGACACACGAACACTGAAGCTTTCTTT.

V and J are TRBV2 and TRBJ1-2; D gene unclear. V shed 8 bases and J shed 3 bases, with 19 bases lying between them. From germline, CDR1 is SNHLY and CDR2 FYNNEI. The length of the CDR3 is 15 residues. The CDR3: CASPDGNKHYYGYTF. In nucleotides, the CDR3 is TGTGCCAGCCCGGACGGGAATAAACACTACTATGGCTACACCTTC.

This clone was seen once. This chain uses TRBV2 with TRBJ1-2; 8 bases are shared with TRBD1. The V gene end was trimmed by 7 bases and the J gene end by 6 bases; junction bases not matched to a gene: 10. CDR3 length: 14 residues. Germline V gene lookup returns CDR1 SNHLY and CDR2 FYNNEI. CDR3 residues: CASIRQGRLDGYTF. CDR3 coding DNA: TGTGCCAGCATCCGACAGGGGCGCCTAGATGGCTACACCTTC.

This sequence joins TRBV18 and TRBJ1-3, with D uncertain. Trimming took off 2 bases at V and 4 bases at J, with 21 bases between the two ends. CDR3 length equals 18 residues. Germline V gives CDR1 KGHSH, CDR2 LQKENI. The CDR3 DNA is TGTGCCAGCTCACCAACTACCCCGTCCCTCGTCTCCGGAAACACCATATATTTT. Its translation is CASSPTTPSLVSGNTIYF.

The chain combines TRBV5-1 with TRBJ2-2; D gene uncertain. The CDR3 covers 15 residues. The V gene lost 0 bases and the J gene lost 0 bases, with 6 bases spanning the gap. Germline CDR1 SGHRS, CDR2 YFSETQ. For the CDR3, the DNA is TGCGCCAGCAGCTTGGACAGTTCGAACACCGGGGAGCTGTTTTTT. It yields the protein CASSLDSSNTGELFF.

This clone has a handful of counts. V and J are TRBV5-8 and TRBJ1-3; D remains unclear. Germline V CDR1 and CDR2: SGHTS, YDEGEE. This CDR3 comprises 12 residues. V lost 7 bases and J lost 6, with 11 bases in between. CDR3 in amino acids: CASALVENTIYF. In DNA, the CDR3 is TGTGCCAGCGCCCTTGTAGAAAACACCATATATTTT.

This sequence joins TRBV5-1 and TRBJ1-2, with D perhaps matching TRBD1 (6 bases). In germline, CDR1 is SGHRS, CDR2 YFSETQ. Trimming removed 4 bases at V and 4 bases at J, with 14 bases between. This CDR3 is built from 14 residues. CDR3 nucleotide sequence: TGCGCCAGCAGCCCATTACAGGGCGGCTATGGCTACACCTTC. Encoded protein: CASSPLQGGYGYTF.

The V gene is TRBV25-1, the J gene TRBJ1-2, with TRBD1 matching over 8 bases. Trimming took 3 bases from V and 6 from J; bases not matched to a gene: 6. The CDR3 runs to 14 residues. Germline CDR1 MGHDK, CDR2 SYGVNS. CDR3 bases: TGTGCCAGCAGTGACTTCAGGGGGCGGGATGGCTACACCTTC. It yields the protein CASSDFRGRDGYTF.

The chain uses TRBV5-4 and TRBJ2-2, with no clear D. The V end was cut by 0 bases, the J end by 0 bases, with 3 bases between. This CDR3 is built from 14 residues. Germline CDR1 and CDR2: SGHNT and YYREEE (reference sequence). The CDR3 loop is CASSLDSNTGELFF. CDR3 DNA sequence: TGTGCCAGCAGCTTGGACTCGAACACCGGGGAGCTGTTTTTT.

A single count supports this clone. The CDR3: CASSDRVHEQFF. The CDR3 DNA reads as TGTGCCAGCAGTGACAGGGTCCATGAGCAGTTCTTC. This chain uses TRBV7-6 with TRBJ2-1; 7 bases agree with TRBD1. The V segment lost 6 bases and the J segment 8 bases; nucleotides outside the gene matches: 4. Germline assignment: CDR1 SGHVS and CDR2 FNYEAQ. The CDR3 extends over 12 amino acids.

The chain joins TRBV13 to TRBJ1-2; 8 bases are a match to TRBD1. Germline V CDR1 and CDR2: PRHDT, FYEKMQ (reference sequence). Unmatched junction bases numbered 5, after V lost 1 base and J lost 4 bases. The CDR3 contains 15 residues. The CDR3 DNA reads as TGTGCCAGCAGCTTAGAGAGGACAGGGACCTATGGCTACACCTTC. Amino acids: CASSLERTGTYGYTF. Using reference TRBV13 and TRBJ1-2 for the parts outside the CDR3, the full variable domain is AAGVIQSPRHLIKEKRETATLKCYPIPRHDTVYWYQQGPGQDPQFLISFYEKMQSDKGSIPDRFSAQQFSDYHSELNMSSLELGDSALYFCASSLERTGTYGYTFGSGTRLTVV.

To note about this clone: One end of the junction fails to match germline, which may point to a read error. The sample carries other DNA sequences with the same CDR3. The chain combines TRBV7-3 with TRBJ1-1; D unclear. Germline CDR1 is SGHTA and CDR2 is FQGTGA. CDR3 length equals 13 residues. The CDR3 sequence: CASSLTPDTEAFF. The CDR3, as DNA: TGTGCCAGCAGCCTAACACCAGACACTGAAGCTTTCTTT.

The chain is built from TRBV29-1 and TRBJ2-1; D perhaps matches TRBD2 (6 bases). Germline assignment: CDR1 SQVTM and CDR2 ANQGSEA. This CDR3 spans 13 amino acids. CDR3 coding DNA: TGCAGTCGAACGGGGGTTGACGGGAATGAGCAGTTCTTC. It encodes CSRTGVDGNEQFF.

The rearrangement links TRBV5-1 to TRBJ2-6; D is unresolved. Germline V lookup: CDR1 SGHRS, CDR2 YFSETQ. Trimming left V 0 bases short and J 4 bases short, with 8 bases between. This CDR3 spans 15 amino acids. CDR3 bases: TGCGCCAGCAGCTTGGGGGCAGTAGGGGCCAACGTCCTGACTTTC. As protein: CASSLGAVGANVLTF.

The J gene is TRBJ2-1, the V gene TRBV11-2; TRBD2 might be the D (6 bases). Germline CDR1 SGHAT, CDR2 FQNNGV. The CDR3 is made up of 15 amino acids. V lost 5 bases and J lost 4, with 15 bases in between. CDR3 amino acids: CASSPGTYGYNEQFF. In nucleotides, the CDR3 is TGTGCCAGCAGCCCCGGGACTTACGGATACAATGAGCAGTTCTTC.

The rearrangement uses TRBV7-2 and TRBJ2-5; 7 positions match TRBD1. The CDR3 is made up of 16 amino acids. The germline V gene encodes CDR1 SGHTA and CDR2 FQGNSA. V gave up 5 bases and J gave up 2 bases; unmatched junction bases: 11. CDR3 coding DNA: TGTGCCAGCAGCGGAATAGACAGGGCGCGTCAAGAGACCCAGTACTTC. It codes for CASSGIDRARQETQYF.

This sequence joins TRBV5-8 and TRBJ1-2, with a possible D match to TRBD1 (5 bases). The CDR3 is 14 amino acids. V lost 2 bases to trimming and J lost 4 bases, with 12 bases between them. Germline V gene sequence: CDR1 SGHTS, CDR2 YDEGEE. The CDR3 bases are TGTGCCAGCAGCTTAGGAGGGGCTAGCTATGGCTACACCTTC. Translation: CASSLGGASYGYTF.

The V and J genes are TRBV28 and TRBJ2-5; 9 bases line up with TRBD1. The DNA end lines up better with TRBJ2-7; the J call may be wrong. CDR3 length equals 17 residues. Germline CDR1 is MDHEN and CDR2 is SYDVKM. CDR3 in amino acids: CASSLPKAGTGSYEQYF. The CDR3 DNA reads TGTGCCAGCAGTTTACCCAAGGCCGGGACAGGGTCCTACGAGCAGTACTTC.

Notes on this clone: The same CDR3 arises from other DNA sequences in this sample as well. The chain is built from TRBV19 and TRBJ1-5; 7 bases agree with TRBD1. This CDR3 contains 16 residues. CDR1 is LNHDA and CDR2 is SQIVND in the germline V gene (reference sequence). CDR3 DNA sequence: TGTGCTAGTTCAAAAACGAGAGACAGGGATTATCAGCCCCAGCATTTT. Translation gives CASSKTRDRDYQPQHF.

CDR3 bases: TGTGCCAGCAGTGGGCGGGGTCGCACAGATACGCAGTATTTT. This codes for CASSGRGRTDTQYF. This chain joins TRBV2 and TRBJ2-3; D may be TRBD2 (6 bases). V dropped 4 bases and J dropped 1 base, with 9 bases sitting between them. From germline, CDR1 is SNHLY and CDR2 FYNNEI. The CDR3 totals 14 residues.